Below, 24 T cell receptor beta chains from the same sample are listed, as sequenced in a study of T cell responses to AZD1222 COVID-19 vaccine. Some clones are missing from TCRdb's copy, which holds only in-frame ones; the method was immunoSEQ multiplex PCR. In the table there are around 150,000 clones, roughly 88% of which are singletons. The source material was peripheral blood, sampled 28 days after the second AZD1222 dose. Receptors originate from an adult who received the AZD1222 COVID-19 vaccine.

The chain employs TRBV9 and TRBJ1-4; the D is unclear. The V end was cut by 0 bases, the J end by 2 bases, with 8 bases between. In germline, CDR1 is SGDLS, CDR2 YYNGEE. The CDR3 covers 15 residues. CDR3 in amino acids: CASSVDGRTNEKLFF. The CDR3 nucleotides read TGTGCCAGCAGCGTAGATGGCAGGACTAATGAAAAACTGTTTTTT.

The gene calls are TRBV24-1 and TRBJ2-1; the match to TRBD2 covers 10 bases. V dropped 2 bases and J dropped 4; count of bases not matched to a gene: 4. The CDR3 contains 16 residues. CDR1 and CDR2 from the germline V gene are KGHDR and SFDVKD. CDR3 sequence (DNA): TGTGCCACCAGTGATTCGACTAGCGGGCCTTACAATGAGCAGTTCTTC. Translated, it gives CATSDSTSGPYNEQFF.

The chain combines TRBV15 with TRBJ1-1, with D unclear. Germline loops: CDR1 LNHNV, CDR2 YYDKDF (reference sequence). The CDR3 loop spans 14 amino acids. Deletions cut 3 bases from V and 0 bases from J, with 8 bases between. The CDR3 loop reads CATSRRNMNTEAFF. The CDR3 nucleotides are TGTGCCACCAGCAGGAGGAATATGAACACTGAAGCTTTCTTT.

The gene calls are TRBV25-1 and TRBJ2-1, with a possible D match to TRBD2 (6 bases). V gave up 3 bases and J gave up 7 bases, with 7 bases separating them. The CDR3 extends over 12 amino acids. In germline, CDR1 is MGHDK, CDR2 SYGVNS. The CDR3, as DNA: TGTGCCAGCAGTGATGGGAGGAATGAGCAGTTCTTC. The encoded protein is CASSDGRNEQFF.

The chain joins TRBV12-3 or TRBV12-4 to TRBJ1-5; D not certain. The CDR3 runs 12 residues. The V end was cut by 2 bases, the J end by 4 bases, with 3 bases between. CDR3 sequence: CASSLPNQPQHF. The CDR3 DNA sequence: TGTGCCAGCAGTTTACCGAATCAGCCCCAGCATTTT.

This chain connects TRBV7-9 to TRBJ1-5; D gene uncertain. CDR1 is SEHNR, CDR2 FQNEAQ, per germline (reference sequence). The CDR3 has 14 amino acids. The ends were cut back, 1 base at V and 4 bases at J, with 8 bases in the middle. The CDR3, as DNA: TGTGCCAGCAGCTTAGTCCCGGGGAATCAGCCCCAGCATTTT. Translated: CASSLVPGNQPQHF.

This sequence joins TRBV6-5 and TRBJ1-2; tentative D call: TRBD1 (5 bases). CDR1 is MNHEY and CDR2 is SVGAGI in the germline V gene. The CDR3 is 13 amino acids. Trimming pared 6 bases from V and 6 bases from J, leaving 14 bases between. As DNA, the CDR3 is TGTGCCAGCAGCGTCCGGGGGGGGAATGGCTACACCTTC. Its translation is CASSVRGGNGYTF.

The chain combines TRBV12-3 or TRBV12-4 with TRBJ1-2; 9 positions match TRBD1. The CDR3 extends over 13 amino acids. Losses at the gene ends were 5 bases for V and 5 bases for J; bases not matched to a gene: 3. For the CDR3, the DNA is TGTGCCAGCAGTAAAGGACAGGGGTATGGCTACACCTTC. This translates into CASSKGQGYGYTF.

The sample holds a few counts of this clone. The chain is built from TRBV5-6 and TRBJ1-5, with D possibly TRBD1 on 6 matching bases. Germline assignment: CDR1 SGHDT and CDR2 YYEEEE. The CDR3 consists of 16 residues. The V end lost 4 bases, the J end lost 6 bases, and 20 bases lay between the germline ends. CDR3 in DNA: TGTGCCAGCAGCCCCTCGGGGGGCGGACAGCGTCAGCCCCAGCATTTT. Its protein product is CASSPSGGGQRQPQHF.

The V gene is TRBV18, the J gene TRBJ1-6, with 7 bases lining up with TRBD1. J was trimmed by 7 bases and V by 5 bases; bases with no gene match: 5. Germline lookup yields CDR1 KGHSH and CDR2 LQKENI. The CDR3 is 14 amino acids. Here the CDR3 DNA reads TGTGCCAGCTCAAGGGACAGAGAAAATTCACCCCTCCACTTT. Translating gives CASSRDRENSPLHF.

The chain carries TRBV5-1 and TRBJ2-3; D gene ambiguous. CDR3 size: 16 residues. V lost 1 base and J 2 bases, leaving 14 bases between the germline ends. Germline lookup yields CDR1 SGHRS and CDR2 YFSETQ. The CDR3 region is CASSLFASPNTDTQYF. In nucleotides, the CDR3 is TGCGCCAGCAGCTTGTTTGCGTCTCCTAACACAGATACGCAGTATTTT.

The chain joins TRBV6-5 to TRBJ1-1; D gene uncertain. Germline V gene lookup returns CDR1 MNHEY and CDR2 SVGAGI. The V end lost 3 bases, the J end lost 4 bases, and 15 bases lay between the germline ends. This CDR3 region has 15 residues. The CDR3 nucleotides read TGTGCCAGCAGTTATGGCCGTTCGGGTCGCACTGAAGCTTTCTTT. Its translation is CASSYGRSGRTEAFF.

The chain uses TRBV5-6 and TRBJ2-5; D remains unclear. This CDR3 region has 16 residues. Per the germline V gene, CDR1 is SGHDT and CDR2 is YYEEEE. Trimming took 4 bases from V and 0 from J, leaving 16 bases between them. The CDR3, as DNA: TGTGCCAGCAGCGGCGGTCCAGGATCTCACCAAGAGACCCAGTACTTC. It encodes CASSGGPGSHQETQYF.

The chain carries TRBV7-2 and TRBJ2-2; D gene ambiguous. V lost 3 bases, J lost 6 bases, and 8 bases lay in between. Germline V CDR1 and CDR2: SGHTA, FQGNSA. The CDR3 is 13 amino acids. In DNA, the CDR3 is TGTGCCAGCAGCTTCTGGACGGCCGGGGAGCTGTTTTTT. Protein: CASSFWTAGELFF.

This clone was seen a single time. This chain connects TRBV5-1 to TRBJ2-2; 9 positions match TRBD2. From germline, CDR1 is SGHRS and CDR2 YFSETQ. The CDR3 totals 15 residues. Trimming removed 2 bases from V and 7 bases from J; junction bases left unmatched: 6. The CDR3 loop is CASSFPSGDVGELFF. The CDR3 region has the DNA TGCGCCAGCAGCTTCCCTAGCGGGGATGTCGGGGAGCTGTTTTTT.

This chain's CDR3 is CSARGPNGYTF. The DNA for the CDR3 is TGCAGTGCTAGAGGGCCTAATGGCTACACCTTC. The rearrangement joins TRBV20-1 to TRBJ1-2; unclear D gene. This CDR3 region has 11 residues. Germline V CDR1 and CDR2: DFQATT, SNEGSKA (reference sequence). Between the trimmed V and J ends, which lost 1 base and 6 bases, there was a span of 6 bases.

V gene TRBV6-2 or TRBV6-3 combines with J gene TRBJ2-6, with no clear D. The CDR3 sequence is 15 residues long. Germline CDR1 and CDR2: MNHEY and SVGEGT. The V and J ends lost 6 bases and 2 bases respectively, with 11 bases between them. The CDR3, as DNA: TGTGCCAGCAGCATACGGGTTGCTGGGGCCAACGTCCTGACTTTC. It is translated as CASSIRVAGANVLTF.

The rearrangement links TRBV7-9 to TRBJ2-3; the D is unclear. Germline V gene data show CDR1 as SEHNR and CDR2 as FQNEAQ (reference sequence). The CDR3 covers 12 residues. V was trimmed by 2 bases and J by 4 bases, leaving 4 bases between them. The CDR3 nucleotides are TGTGCCAGCAGCTTACAGGCAGATACGCAGTATTTT. This gives the protein CASSLQADTQYF.

The chain uses TRBV2 and TRBJ2-7; 11 nucleotides agree with TRBD2. This CDR3 is 16 amino acids long. Per germline, CDR1 SNHLY and CDR2 FYNNEI. V was pared by 5 bases and J by 6 bases, with 12 bases of the junction left unmatched. The CDR3: CASSSRLAGTESEQYF. The CDR3 region has the DNA TGTGCCAGCAGTTCCCGACTAGCGGGGACCGAATCCGAGCAGTACTTC.

This chain uses TRBV5-4 with TRBJ2-2; possible D gene TRBD1, 5 bases. V was cut by 1 base and J by 7 bases, with 14 bases left in between. This CDR3 spans 15 amino acids. Looked up from germline, CDR1 is SGHNT and CDR2 is YYREEE (reference sequence). The chain's CDR3 is CASSLQTAKGGELFF. In nucleotides, the CDR3 is TGTGCCAGCAGCTTGCAGACAGCTAAGGGCGGGGAGCTGTTTTTT.

The chain uses TRBV6-5 and TRBJ1-2; no firm D call. V was cut by 0 bases and J by 0 bases, with 11 bases left in between. The CDR3 extends over 16 amino acids. Germline CDR1 reads MNHEY; CDR2 reads SVGAGI. The CDR3 DNA follows: TGTGCCAGCAGTTACTCGAGGTTGGATCCTAACTATGGCTACACCTTC. Its translation: CASSYSRLDPNYGYTF.

There are a few counts of this clone. V usage is TRBV5-8 and J usage is TRBJ2-2, with 10 bases identical to TRBD1. The CDR3 contains 17 residues. Trimming removed 1 base from V and 3 bases from J; junction bases left unmatched: 6. CDR1 and CDR2 from the germline V gene are SGHTS and YDEGEE. The CDR3 bases are TGTGCCAGCAGCTTGCATCCGGGACAGGGGTACACCGGGGAGCTGTTTTTT. This translates into CASSLHPGQGYTGELFF.

This chain joins TRBV6-1 and TRBJ1-5, with 10 bases fitting TRBD1. Per the germline V gene, CDR1 is MNHNS and CDR2 is SASEGT. The CDR3 contains 17 residues. With V trimmed by 2 bases and J by 2 bases, 6 bases remained unmatched. CDR3 protein: CASSESDGTGGNQPQHF. In DNA, the CDR3 is TGTGCCAGCAGTGAATCTGACGGGACAGGGGGCAATCAGCCCCAGCATTTT.

The chain has TRBV30 and TRBJ2-7; tentatively, D is TRBD2 (6 bases). The V gene's germline CDR1 is GTSNPN and CDR2 SVGIG (reference sequence). This CDR3 spans 11 amino acids. V lost 5 bases and J 4 bases, leaving 9 bases between the germline ends. For the CDR3, the DNA is TGTGCCTGGGTCCGGGGGTACGAGCAGTACTTC. Translated, it gives CAWVRGYEQYF.